Here is one TCR beta chain with its context. One end of the junction is discordant with germline, which a read error may explain. Repertoires were generated with immunoSEQ multiplex PCR, while TCRdb's copy carries only in-frame clones and drops some. The sample includes about 2,100,000 clones, about 92% of them seen just once. The CDR3 sequence is 12 residues long. The germline V gene has CDR1 MDHEN and CDR2 SYDVKM. This sample stems from a study of shared clonotypes between healthy human individuals. Study details: For every donor, three CD4 naive, three CD4 memory, two CD8 naive and one CD8 memory plates were used.

Terminally differentiated effector memory CD45RA+ cells were excluded from the naive CD8 cells, which were CD45RO-negative and positively selected for CCR7. The receptor's source is a man aged 18 to 35 in good health. Some clones in this sample may be carry-over from other donors' samples. V usage is TRBV28 and J usage is TRBJ2-1; tentatively, D is TRBD2 (6 bases). Sequences were obtained from naive CD8+ T cells from PBMCs. The CDR3 loop is CASALTSHSPVF. CDR3 nucleotides: TGTGCCAGCGCATTGACTAGTCATTCCCCGGTCTTC.